These 3 T cell receptor beta chains were all obtained from the same sample, sequenced in a study of T-cell reconstitution after alpha-beta-depleted transplantation in children. Using unique molecular identifiers, the investigators prepared the TCRbeta library. TCRdb redid the calling of the PCR reads with MiXCR, one entry per CDR3 protein. The sample consists of around 700,000 distinct CDR3 sequences, around 13% of them appearing once. This sample comprised PBMCs, obtained before TCRalphabeta/CD19-depleted stem cell transplant. Receptor source: a girl aged 2-10 years with congenital amegakaryocytic thrombocytopenia, due to receive a stem cell transplant.

This clonotype was found a few times. The rearrangement uses TRBV7-9 and TRBJ2-6, with 8 bases aligning to TRBD1. Germline lookup yields CDR1 SEHNR and CDR2 FQNEAQ (reference sequence). The J segment lost 0 bases and the V segment lost 1 base, leaving 2 bases of the junction unmatched. CDR3 length: 17 residues. Here the CDR3 reads CASSLGTGFSGANVLTF. The DNA for the CDR3 is TGTGCCAGCAGCTTAGGGACAGGGTTCTCTGGGGCCAACGTCCTGACTTTC.

This clonotype was observed many times. The chain uses TRBV20-1 and TRBJ2-7; TRBD2 might be the D (6 bases). CDR1 and CDR2 (germline): DFQATT, SNEGSKA (reference sequence). The CDR3 covers 12 residues. V was cut by 0 bases and J by 9 bases, with 12 bases left in between. The CDR3: CSAREPSVRQYF. Written as DNA, the CDR3 is TGCAGTGCTAGAGAGCCTAGCGTGCGGCAGTACTTC.

This clonotype was seen only a few times. The chain uses TRBV29-1 and TRBJ2-5, with 9 nucleotides matching TRBD2. V lost 4 bases and J lost 7; bases outside the gene matches: 19. Germline-derived CDR1 and CDR2 are SQVTM and ANQGSEA. This CDR3 region has 17 residues. The CDR3 DNA is TGCAGCGTTGTGGGGGATGAAGCGGGAGGCACCTTAGGGACCCAGTACTTC. This sequence encodes CSVVGDEAGGTLGTQYF.